This T cell receptor (beta chain) was profiled in a study of response to subunit inactivated influenza vaccine. Regarding the study as a whole: Each seasonal influenza vaccination, the authors suggested, recruits few new T cells.

The germline V and J ends were trimmed by 4 bases and 7 bases, with 14 bases remaining between them. The CDR3 is 13 residues long. CDR1 is SGHVS and CDR2 is FQNEAQ in the germline V gene. A single record per CDR3 protein comes from TCRdb applying MiXCR to the RT-PCR reads. The top ten hold 7.8% of the sample, which has 200,000 to 250,000 distinct CDR3 sequences, 9.5% to 15% seen once. With respect to this clonotype: What it binds is unknown.

The rearrangement links TRBV7-8 to TRBJ2-7; D is possibly TRBD1 (7 bases). The sequence was collected from a man aged 50-59 years who received an inactivated influenza vaccine. The source was non-naive T cells sorted from PBMCs, collected approximately 15 days before vaccination. The CDR3 spells CASSYGQAGEQYF. The DNA for the CDR3 is TGTGCCAGCAGCTACGGACAGGCGGGGGAGCAGTACTTC.